This T cell receptor (beta chain) was identified during a study of blood T cell repertoires in COVID-19. At the level of the study: Nucleic acid was either cDNA or gDNA, and it came from T cells, B-cell-depleted T cells, or PBMCs.

The germline gives CDR1 MDHEN, CDR2 SYDVKM. V was pared by 5 bases and J by 1 base, with 6 bases of the junction left unmatched. The length of the CDR3 is 16 residues. The assay was immunoSEQ multiplex PCR, and TCRdb's table has in-frame clones only and misses some. The data hold approximately 70,000 clones, with around 86% observed a single time. The source of this sequence is a man aged 45-65 years with active COVID-19. The sequencing input was peripheral blood. This chain connects TRBV28 to TRBJ2-4, with 9 nucleotides matching TRBD1. The CDR3 loop is CASSEGTGRAKNIQYF. CDR3 coding DNA: TGTGCCAGCAGTGAAGGGACAGGGAGGGCCAAAAACATTCAGTACTTC.